The TCR beta chain under discussion was sequenced for a study of blood T cell dynamics during melanoma immunotherapy (dated by TCRdb to between 2020 and 2021). Background for the entire study: The patients had metastatic melanoma and were given first-line pembrolizumab or nivolumab plus ipilimumab as standard of care in the United Kingdom. Consecutive patients formed a training cohort, and a further independent group of patients from the same centre was pooled into an external validation set. To find early correlates of response, peripheral T cell receptor repertoires were profiled in metastatic melanoma patients before and after one cycle of checkpoint inhibitor therapy.

Every bulk PBMC sample had a fixed 350 ng of DNA loaded. The immunoSEQ TCRb Assay kit was used according to manufacturer instructions to amplify TCR beta CDR3 sequences from genomic DNA. The KAPA Library Quantification Kit for Illumina platforms was used to quantify pooled libraries by qPCR. Sequencing of the pooled libraries was done on an Illumina NextSeq 500, with clustering at about 0.6-1.1 pM. In the original analysis: Analysis of the TCR data relied on immunoSEQ ANALYZER and the R LymphoSeq package. A rearrangement efficiency score was calculated as productive divided by the sum of productive and non-productive CDR3 sequences. Within each patient, timepoints were compared pairwise for clonality, measured with the Gini coefficient, and for diversity, measured with the Renyi index at alpha=1. Clonal relatedness used an edit distance of 3, and repertoire similarity used the Bhattacharyya coefficient, both computed in LymphoSeq. To classify response, a linear discriminant analysis based on week-3 changes in clonality and diversity was built with the R MASS and caret packages. TCRdb re-hosts the immuneACCESS table, in-frame sequences only. Its copies lack some clones; in the studies checked, an unresolved V gene accounts for under half of them, and the cause for the rest is not known. The D gene and trimming were derived from the DNA, and the V and J assignments and clone size from that table. A total of approximately 13,000 clones appear in this sample, approximately 84% of them only once. The top ten clonotypes cover approximately 9.4% of the sample.

With regard to this clone: What antigen it recognizes has not been identified. No per-base quality is available; no much larger clone lies one base away.

V is pared back by 6 bases and J by 0 bases, with 2 bases lying between the germline termini. Its CDR3 holds 11 amino acids, cysteine through phenylalanine. Only CDR3 DNA is held: 33 bases, read in frame from base 1. The germline V gene specifies SNHLY as CDR1 and FYNNEI as CDR2. In the paper's terms, the time point label means: pre-treatment baseline. Blood was sampled before treatment (T0) and at week 3 (W3), after the first cycle of checkpoint blockade. Except for two patients with rapid clinical progression, response was assessed 12 weeks after the first infusion by RECIST 1.1; disease control meant complete response, partial response or stable disease. Patients were not eligible if they had prior systemic cancer treatment, concomitant immunosuppressant therapy or synchronous other active malignancies. To track both circulating cells and T cell turnover, TCR beta was sequenced from bulk PBMC as well as from plasma cell-free DNA. PBMC were isolated from blood with Lymphoprep and SepMate tubes, followed by red cell lysis. QIAamp DNA Blood Mini kits were used to extract DNA from PBMC and sorted T cell subsets.

The full study reports these points: Whether the T cell clones driving repertoire changes were melanoma-specific or reflected general immune activation could not be determined in the study. Unlike progressors, patients who went on to achieve disease control showed a bifurcated reorganization of the PBMC repertoire at W3, with either increased clonality or increased diversity. The relatively small sample size was acknowledged as something that could potentially limit how far the results can be generalized.

The chain links TRBV2 with TRBJ1-1, with the identity of the D gene unclear. The TCR was taken from a human donor with melanoma. This specimen was blood, taken from a patient treated with checkpoint blockade. The nucleotides read TGTGCCAGCAGAATGAACACTGAAGCTTTCTTT. It is translated as CASRMNTEAFF.